The rows below give T cell receptor beta chains drawn from one sample of a study of beta chain features in type 1 diabetes. Generated by immunoSEQ multiplex PCR, the TCRdb table keeps only in-frame clones and is missing some. The sample consists of around 350,000 clones, approximately 12% of them appearing once. The sequenced sample was naive CD4+ T cells from blood. The receptors were gathered from a man younger than 30 in good health. The CDR3 runs from the conserved cysteine through the conserved F or W. Each record gives: V gene, clone size, D gene, J gene, CDR3 protein, CDR3 DNA. D genes are given only for firm matches. Rows give clone size only sometimes, using once, few, many, or a class for an expanded clone.

V: TRBV9; size: few; D: TRBD1; J: TRBJ1-1; CDR3: CASSGRDRPHTEAFF; DNA: TGTGCCAGCAGCGGGAGGGACAGGCCACACACTGAAGCTTTCTTT
V: TRBV23-1; size: many; D: NA; J: TRBJ2-7; CDR3: CASSPRHSGGDSYEQYF; DNA: TGCGCCAGCAGTCCCCGTCATTCGGGGGGCGACTCCTACGAGCAGTACTTC
V: TRBV29-1; size: NA; D: NA; J: TRBJ2-2; CDR3: CSVLSSGELFF; DNA: TGCAGCGTTCTTTCCTCCGGGGAGCTGTTTTTT
V: TRBV7-9; size: NA; D: NA; J: TRBJ2-7; CDR3: CASSLAVASREQYF; DNA: TGTGCCAGCAGCTTAGCGGTAGCGTCGAGGGAGCAGTACTTC
V: TRBV29-1; size: NA; D: NA; J: TRBJ1-1; CDR3: CSVGRAPMNTEAFF; DNA: TGCAGCGTTGGAAGAGCGCCTATGAACACTGAAGCTTTCTTT
V: TRBV5-1; size: NA; D: TRBD1; J: TRBJ2-3; CDR3: CASSPGQNTDTQYF; DNA: TGCGCCAGCAGTCCGGGACAGAACACAGATACGCAGTATTTT
V: TRBV28; size: few; D: TRBD1; J: TRBJ2-7; CDR3: CASRDPGGLSYEQYF; DNA: TGTGCCAGCAGGGACCCAGGGGGTTTGTCCTACGAGCAGTACTTC
V: TRBV4-1; size: NA; D: TRBD1; J: TRBJ2-1; CDR3: CASSQDSDRGYNEQFF; DNA: TGCGCCAGCAGCCAAGATTCGGACAGGGGATACAATGAGCAGTTCTTC
V: TRBV19; size: few; D: NA; J: TRBJ2-1; CDR3: CASSTSGHEQFF; DNA: TGTGCCAGTAGTACGAGCGGGCATGAGCAGTTCTTC
V: TRBV6-1; size: few; D: TRBD2; J: TRBJ2-1; CDR3: CASSDLGLAGYNEQFF; DNA: TGTGCCAGCAGTGATTTAGGACTAGCGGGATACAATGAGCAGTTCTTC
V: TRBV9; size: NA; D: NA; J: TRBJ1-1; CDR3: CASSVAVDTEAFF; DNA: TGTGCCAGCAGCGTAGCAGTTGACACTGAAGCTTTCTTT
V: TRBV5-4; size: few; D: NA; J: TRBJ1-2; CDR3: CASSLRQSSYGYTF; DNA: TGTGCCAGCAGCCTACGACAGTCTTCCTATGGCTACACCTTC
V: TRBV6-5; size: NA; D: NA; J: TRBJ1-1; CDR3: CASSYSPTLNTEAFF; DNA: TGTGCCAGCAGTTACTCGCCCACATTGAACACTGAAGCTTTCTTT
V: TRBV4-3; size: NA; D: NA; J: TRBJ2-1; CDR3: CASSQDHLLGGSEQFF; DNA: TGCGCCAGCAGCCAAGATCATCTTCTGGGGGGTTCCGAGCAGTTCTTC
V: TRBV18; size: NA; D: NA; J: TRBJ1-5; CDR3: CASSPGANQPQHF; DNA: TGTGCCAGCTCACCGGGGGCCAATCAGCCCCAGCATTTT
V: TRBV11-2; size: NA; D: NA; J: TRBJ1-6; CDR3: CASSLGTVFLHF; DNA: TGTGCCAGCAGCTTAGGGACAGTTTTCCTCCACTTT
V: TRBV5-4; size: few; D: NA; J: TRBJ2-1; CDR3: CASSLGGTTGHNEQFF; DNA: TGTGCCAGCAGCTTGGGCGGGACTACAGGGCACAATGAGCAGTTCTTC
V: TRBV30; size: few; D: TRBD1; J: TRBJ2-1; CDR3: CAWNQGVLNEQFF; DNA: TGTGCCTGGAACCAGGGGGTTTTGAATGAGCAGTTCTTC
V: TRBV7-3; size: NA; D: NA; J: TRBJ1-1; CDR3: CASSLTTNTEAFF; DNA: TGTGCCAGCAGCTTGACAACCAACACTGAAGCTTTCTTT
V: TRBV28; size: NA; D: TRBD1; J: TRBJ2-7; CDR3: CASSSTGGSYEQYF; DNA: TGTGCCAGCAGTTCCACAGGGGGCTCCTACGAGCAGTACTTC
V: TRBV7-9; size: NA; D: TRBD1; J: TRBJ2-7; CDR3: CASSLRGGTGEQYF; DNA: TGTGCCAGCAGCTTAAGAGGGGGCACCGGCGAGCAGTACTTC
V: TRBV7-3; size: NA; D: NA; J: TRBJ1-2; CDR3: CASSLSGQAYGYTF; DNA: TGTGCCAGCAGCTTATCGGGACAAGCCTATGGCTACACCTTC
V: TRBV7-2; size: few; D: NA; J: TRBJ2-7; CDR3: CASSPAGTYEQYF; DNA: TGTGCCAGCAGCCCCGCAGGGACCTACGAGCAGTACTTC
V: TRBV4-3; size: NA; D: TRBD2; J: TRBJ2-3; CDR3: CASSQRLAGGRNTQYF; DNA: TGCGCCAGCAGCCAACGTCTAGCGGGGGGCCGGAATACGCAGTATTTT
V: TRBV5-1; size: few; D: NA; J: TRBJ1-2; CDR3: CASRTTVQSNYGYTF; DNA: TGCGCCAGCAGGACGACAGTCCAATCTAACTATGGCTACACCTTC
V: TRBV7-2; size: NA; D: TRBD2; J: TRBJ2-5; CDR3: CASRMTSVGETQYF; DNA: TGTGCCAGCAGGATGACTAGCGTCGGTGAGACCCAGTACTTC
V: TRBV27; size: NA; D: NA; J: TRBJ2-7; CDR3: CASSFERVAYEQYF; DNA: TGTGCCAGCAGTTTCGAGCGCGTCGCGTACGAGCAGTACTTC
V: TRBV7-9; size: few; D: NA; J: TRBJ1-1; CDR3: CASSLAGVNTEAFF; DNA: TGTGCCAGCAGCTTAGCAGGGGTGAACACTGAAGCTTTCTTT
V: TRBV5-6; size: few; D: TRBD1; J: TRBJ2-7; CDR3: CASSTLVGQGVYEQYF; DNA: TGTGCCAGCAGCACGTTGGTTGGACAGGGCGTATACGAGCAGTACTTC
V: TRBV13; size: NA; D: NA; J: TRBJ2-1; CDR3: CASSALPGEQFF; DNA: TGTGCCAGCAGCGCCCTCCCCGGTGAGCAGTTCTTC
V: TRBV6-1; size: NA; D: NA; J: TRBJ2-7; CDR3: CASLLGGTYEQYF; DNA: TGTGCCAGCCTTCTCGGCGGAACCTACGAGCAGTACTTC
V: TRBV7-2; size: NA; D: NA; J: TRBJ2-4; CDR3: CASSLAGVRGPILAKNIQYF; DNA: TGTGCCAGCAGCTTAGCAGGGGTCAGAGGCCCCATCCTAGCCAAAAACATTCAGTACTTC
V: TRBV6-5; size: few; D: NA; J: TRBJ2-7; CDR3: CASSRVGPSYEQYF; DNA: TGTGCCAGCAGTCGGGTAGGCCCTTCCTACGAGCAGTACTTC
V: TRBV29-1; size: NA; D: NA; J: TRBJ1-5; CDR3: CSVEKTGQGNQPQHF; DNA: TGCAGCGTCGAAAAGACAGGCCAGGGAAATCAGCCCCAGCATTTT
V: TRBV25-1; size: few; D: TRBD2; J: TRBJ2-5; CDR3: CASSESGGLRETQYF; DNA: TGTGCCAGCAGTGAATCGGGGGGTCTCAGGGAGACCCAGTACTTC
V: TRBV4-1; size: few; D: TRBD1; J: TRBJ1-2; CDR3: CASLSAGTANYGYTF; DNA: TGCGCCAGCCTTTCCGCAGGGACAGCCAACTATGGCTACACCTTC
V: TRBV28; size: few; D: TRBD2; J: TRBJ2-7; CDR3: CASSEGLLDYEQYF; DNA: TGTGCCAGCAGCGAGGGACTACTCGACTACGAGCAGTACTTC
V: TRBV7-3; size: NA; D: TRBD1; J: TRBJ2-3; CDR3: CASSPHPGQGAADTQYF; DNA: TGTGCCAGCAGCCCGCACCCGGGACAGGGGGCCGCGGATACGCAGTATTTT
V: TRBV30; size: NA; D: NA; J: TRBJ1-4; CDR3: CAWSSEAGPGPFF; DNA: TGTGCCTGGAGTTCCGAGGCAGGGCCAGGGCCATTTTTT
V: TRBV7-9; size: few; D: NA; J: TRBJ1-1; CDR3: CASSLFSGDTEAFF; DNA: TGTGCCAGCAGCCTCTTTTCCGGGGACACTGAAGCTTTCTTT
V: TRBV6-5; size: NA; D: NA; J: TRBJ1-5; CDR3: CASSYSAPVVNQPQHF; DNA: TGTGCCAGCAGTTACTCAGCCCCGGTCGTCAATCAGCCCCAGCATTTT